These 17 T cell receptor beta chains came from one sample sequenced in a study of T-cell memory formation after mild COVID-19. TCRdb reprocessed the 5' RACE reads via MiXCR and lists one record per CDR3 protein. The profile shows 98,000 or so distinct CDR3 sequences, 15% to 20% of them singletons. Material for sequencing was PBMCs or a T cell subset sorted from them (not recorded which). The receptors were sampled from a man between 18 and 29 years old who had mild COVID-19 (a few samples of this study predate the infection). Cell type and time point are not known.

The genes are TRBV5-1 and TRBJ2-3; maybe TRBD2 (5 bases). In germline, CDR1 is SGHRS, CDR2 YFSETQ. The V gene lost 0 bases and the J gene lost 6 bases, with 17 bases spanning the gap. The CDR3 contains 16 residues. CDR3 nucleotides: TGCGCCAGCAGCTTGGGAGGGTTATTCAATCAGGATACGCAGTATTTT. As protein: CASSLGGLFNQDTQYF.

This clonotype was detected only a few times. The chain couples TRBV12-3 or TRBV12-4 to TRBJ1-2; D is ambiguous. The CDR3 is made up of 13 amino acids. Trimming stripped 5 bases from V and 4 bases from J, with 11 bases between. The CDR3 loop reads CASSPQEGYGYTF. DNA for the CDR3: TGTGCCAGCAGTCCCCAGGAGGGCTATGGCTACACCTTC.

In DNA, the CDR3 is TGCGCCAGCAGCTTGGCCCCGGGACCGCGGGAGGGTACGCAGTATTTT. Amino acid sequence: CASSLAPGPREGTQYF. The chain links TRBV5-1 to TRBJ2-3; TRBD2 matches 9 bases. Germline V gives CDR1 SGHRS, CDR2 YFSETQ. The length of the CDR3 is 16 residues. Trimming cost V 0 bases and J 8 bases; bases outside gene matches: 10.

This rearrangement joins TRBV18 to TRBJ1-1, with 7 bases fitting TRBD1. In germline, CDR1 is KGHSH, CDR2 LQKENI. CDR3 length: 14 amino acids. V trimming: 6 bases; J trimming: 4 bases; junction bases outside the gene matches: 8. DNA for the CDR3: TGTGCCAGCTCCCCAGGGCAGGGGGGCACTGAAGCTTTCTTT. Translating it yields CASSPGQGGTEAFF. Full variable domain (rest looked up from reference TRBV18 and TRBJ1-1): NAGVMQNPRHLVRRRGQEARLRCSPMKGHSHVYWYRQLPEEGLKFMVYLQKENIIDESGMPKERFSAEFPKEGPSILRIQQVVRGDSAAYFCASSPGQGGTEAFFGQGTRLTVV.

This clonotype appeared a few times. The rearrangement links TRBV5-1 to TRBJ1-1, with D unclear. The CDR3 length is 15 residues. CDR1 and CDR2 (germline): SGHRS, YFSETQ. V lost 5 bases and J lost 2, with 16 bases in between. The CDR3: CASSPAGPRNTEAFF. In DNA, the CDR3 is TGCGCCAGCAGTCCAGCGGGTCCCCGCAACACTGAAGCTTTCTTT.

The genes are TRBV6-5 and TRBJ1-5; D perhaps matches TRBD1 (5 bases). V was shortened by 7 bases and J by 5 bases, with 18 bases between the two germline ends. There are 15 residues in the CDR3. CDR1 and CDR2 from the germline V gene are MNHEY and SVGAGI. The CDR3 loop reads CASTQWGVRDQPQHF. CDR3 in DNA: TGTGCCAGCACCCAATGGGGGGTTCGGGATCAGCCCCAGCATTTT.

The rearrangement uses TRBV15 and TRBJ1-1; no firm D call. V dropped 1 base and J dropped 1 base, with 10 bases sitting between them. This CDR3 has 15 amino acids. Germline V gene sequence: CDR1 LNHNV, CDR2 YYDKDF (reference sequence). The CDR3 DNA follows: TGTGCCACCAGCAGAGCCCCTCGGGGGAACACTGAAGCTTTCTTT. It encodes CATSRAPRGNTEAFF. Filled out from reference TRBV15 and TRBJ1-1, the complete variable domain reads DAMVIQNPRYQVTQFGKPVTLSCSQTLNHNVMYWYQQKSSQAPKLLFHYYDKDFNNEADTPDNFQSRRPNTSFCFLDIRSPGLGDTAMYLCATSRAPRGNTEAFFGQGTRLTVV.

The chain recombines TRBV7-2 with TRBJ2-2; weak D call: TRBD1 (6 bases). V lost 0 bases, J lost 4 bases, and 15 bases lay in between. The CDR3 runs to 17 residues. Germline values: CDR1 SGHTA, CDR2 FQGNSA. CDR3 amino acids: CASSLAIGGGRTGELFF. The CDR3 DNA reads TGTGCCAGCAGCTTAGCGATTGGTGGGGGCCGCACCGGGGAGCTGTTTTTT. Based on the CDR3 plus reference TRBV7-2 and TRBJ2-2, the full variable domain is GAGVSQSPSNKVTEKGKDVELRCDPISGHTALYWYRQSLGQGLEFLIYFQGNSAPDKSGLPSDRFSAERTGGSVSTLTIQRTQQEDSAVYLCASSLAIGGGRTGELFFGEGSRLTVL.

V usage is TRBV5-4 and J usage is TRBJ2-1; TRBD2 agrees at 7 bases. The CDR3 runs to 16 residues. CDR1 is SGHNT and CDR2 is YYREEE in the germline V gene (reference sequence). Trimming took 2 bases from V and 0 from J; bases not matched to a gene: 5. The CDR3 sequence: CASSLVPGGSYNEQFF. The CDR3 nucleotides are TGTGCCAGCAGCTTAGTCCCGGGGGGCTCCTACAATGAGCAGTTCTTC.

This clonotype was observed a single time. This rearrangement joins TRBV7-8 to TRBJ2-3; 10 bases map to TRBD1. Germline loops: CDR1 SGHVS, CDR2 FQNEAQ. CDR3 length: 18 amino acids. The V segment lost 7 bases and the J segment 2 bases; nucleotides outside the gene matches: 15. CDR3 protein: CASTLPWPGQGYTDTQYF. CDR3 DNA sequence: TGTGCCAGCACCCTCCCATGGCCGGGACAGGGGTACACAGATACGCAGTATTTT.

This chain uses TRBV3-1 with TRBJ2-3; 8 nucleotides match TRBD1. This CDR3 has 16 residues. Trimming took 1 base from V and 0 from J; bases not matched to a gene: 3. Germline-derived CDR1 and CDR2 are LGHDT and YNNKEL (reference sequence). CDR3 amino acids: CASSQGDRPSTDTQYF. The CDR3 DNA is TGTGCCAGCAGCCAAGGGGACAGGCCTAGCACAGATACGCAGTATTTT.

The CDR3 loop is CASSSRQPHTDTQYF. CDR3 in DNA: TGTGCCAGCAGTTCTCGGCAGCCGCACACAGATACGCAGTATTTT. The gene calls are TRBV12-3 or TRBV12-4 and TRBJ2-3, with no clear D. V lost 4 bases, J lost 2 bases, and 13 bases lay in between. CDR3 size: 15 residues.

This clonotype was seen a handful of times. The chain is built from TRBV6-2 or TRBV6-3 and TRBJ2-4; possibly TRBD2 for D (5 bases). This CDR3 has 16 residues. From germline, CDR1 is MNHEY and CDR2 SVGEGT. The V gene lost 2 bases and the J gene lost 0 bases, with 11 bases spanning the gap. As DNA, the CDR3 is TGTGCCAGCAGTTACGGCCGGCTAGCAGCCAAAAACATTCAGTACTTC. This sequence encodes CASSYGRLAAKNIQYF.

This clonotype was counted between two and nine times. This chain connects TRBV20-1 to TRBJ2-3; 13 bases match TRBD2. The V and J ends lost 6 bases and 8 bases, in that order; junction bases with no gene match: 11. Germline CDR1 is DFQATT and CDR2 is SNEGSKA (reference sequence). The CDR3 spans 15 residues. The CDR3, as DNA: TGCAGTGCCCAAACTAGCGGGGGGGCGCAGGGTACGCAGTATTTT. Its translation: CSAQTSGGAQGTQYF.

In its sample, this clonotype was seen a few times. This sequence joins TRBV12-3 or TRBV12-4 and TRBJ1-3; no reliable D call. The CDR3 runs 14 residues. With 2 bases removed from V and 0 bases from J, the gap between germline ends came to 5 bases. CDR3 protein: CASSLQNSGNTIYF. CDR3 nucleotide sequence: TGTGCCAGCAGTTTACAAAACTCTGGAAACACCATATATTTT.

The rearrangement uses TRBV14 and TRBJ1-1; D possibly corresponds to TRBD1 (6 bases). The ends were cut back, 1 base at V and 3 bases at J, with 12 bases in the middle. CDR3 length: 15 residues. Germline V lookup: CDR1 SGHDN, CDR2 FVKESK. Here the CDR3 reads CASSQGRGTYTEAFF. The CDR3 bases are TGTGCCAGCAGCCAAGGGAGGGGGACCTACACTGAAGCTTTCTTT.

The chain carries TRBV7-9 and TRBJ2-5, with D perhaps TRBD1 or TRBD2 (7 bases each). V shed 6 bases and J shed 5 bases, with 16 bases lying between them. CDR3 length: 14 amino acids. Germline V CDR1 and CDR2: SEHNR, FQNEAQ (reference sequence). This CDR3 reads CASSLGGGGETQYF. The DNA of the CDR3 is TGTGCCAGCAGTTTGGGAGGGGGCGGGGAGACCCAGTACTTC.